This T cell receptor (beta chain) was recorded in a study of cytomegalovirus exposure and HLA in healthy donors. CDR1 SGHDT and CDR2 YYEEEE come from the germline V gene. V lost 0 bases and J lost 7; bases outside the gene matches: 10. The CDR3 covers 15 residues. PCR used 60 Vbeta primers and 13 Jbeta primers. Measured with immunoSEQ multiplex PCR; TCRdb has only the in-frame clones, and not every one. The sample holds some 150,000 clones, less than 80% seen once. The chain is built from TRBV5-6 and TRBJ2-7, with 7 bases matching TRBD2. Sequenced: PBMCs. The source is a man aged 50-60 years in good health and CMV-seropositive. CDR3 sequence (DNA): TGTGCCAGCAGCTTGGAACGCGGGAGCCTGGAAGAGCAGTACTTC. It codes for CASSLERGSLEEQYF.